One sample yielded the 18 T cell receptor beta chains listed below, sequenced in a study of identical twins. TCRdb ran MiXCR on the 5' RACE reads and lists one entry per CDR3 protein. The repertoire consists of hundreds of thousands of distinct CDR3 sequences, with around 15% occurring once and the leading ten covering 8.5% to 10%. Sequencing was carried out using memory (CD45RO+) T cells sorted from blood. All receptors derive from a woman aged 18 to 35 in good health.

V and J are TRBV6-2 or TRBV6-3 and TRBJ2-3; TRBD2 agrees at 13 bases. V shed 4 bases, J shed 4 bases, and the junction held 2 bases outside the gene matches. The CDR3 is 15 residues long. Germline lookup yields CDR1 MNHEY and CDR2 SVGEGT. This CDR3 reads CASSLLAGGPDTQYF. CDR3 sequence (DNA): TGTGCCAGCAGTTTACTAGCGGGAGGGCCAGATACGCAGTATTTT.

The chain has TRBV5-1 and TRBJ2-7; TRBD2 matches 7 bases. The CDR3 consists of 14 residues. V gave up 4 bases and J gave up 3 bases; unmatched junction bases: 7. CDR1 and CDR2 (germline): SGHRS, YFSETQ. DNA for the CDR3: TGCGCCAGCAGCCAAGGGAGGGGTAGCTACGAGCAGTACTTC. This sequence encodes CASSQGRGSYEQYF. The full variable domain, in which reference TRBV5-1 and TRBJ2-7 provide the parts outside the CDR3, is KAGVTQTPRYLIKTRGQQVTLSCSPISGHRSVSWYQQTPGQGLQFLFEYFSETQRNKGNFPGRFSGRQFSNSRSEMNVSTLELGDSALYLCASSQGRGSYEQYFGPGTRLTVT.

This chain links TRBV20-1 with TRBJ2-6; D not certain. This CDR3 contains 14 residues. V lost 3 bases to trimming and J lost 4 bases, with 10 bases between them. The germline V gene has CDR1 DFQATT and CDR2 SNEGSKA (reference sequence). The CDR3 loop is CSARASEGANVLTF. Here the CDR3 DNA reads TGCAGTGCTAGGGCCTCGGAAGGGGCCAACGTCCTGACTTTC.

This clonotype was counted between two and nine times. The chain has TRBV12-3 or TRBV12-4 and TRBJ2-3, with TRBD2 identical over 9 bases. V shed 3 bases and J 2 bases; nucleotides not matched to a gene: 6. The CDR3 length is 16 residues. The CDR3 DNA follows: TGTGCCAGCAGTTTCCTGCGGGGGGGCCCCACAGATACGCAGTATTTT. As protein: CASSFLRGGPTDTQYF.

This chain links TRBV6-1 with TRBJ2-6; D unclear. CDR3 length: 15 residues. From germline, CDR1 is MNHNS and CDR2 SASEGT. Trimming took off 6 bases at V and 0 bases at J, with 9 bases between the two ends. CDR3 sequence: CASSLQYSGANVLTF. Written as DNA, the CDR3 is TGTGCCAGCAGCCTACAGTACTCTGGGGCCAACGTCCTGACTTTC.

This clonotype was observed a handful of times. The gene calls are TRBV12-5 and TRBJ2-1; 9 nucleotides line up with TRBD2. V lost 6 bases and J lost 3; bases outside the gene matches: 12. CDR1 is LGHNT and CDR2 is FRNRAP in the germline V gene. The CDR3 consists of 17 residues. The CDR3 reads CASGTTNSGRFYNEQFF. The DNA for the CDR3 is TGTGCTAGTGGCACAACCAATAGCGGGAGATTCTACAATGAGCAGTTCTTC.

This chain uses TRBV7-3 with TRBJ1-1; D might be TRBD1 (5 bases). With 3 bases removed from V and 5 bases from J, the gap between germline ends came to 10 bases. CDR1 and CDR2 (germline): SGHTA, FQGTGA. There are 13 residues in the CDR3. The CDR3 region is CASSFGEGTEAFF. The CDR3, as DNA: TGTGCCAGCAGCTTTGGGGAGGGGACTGAAGCTTTCTTT.

The rearrangement links TRBV4-1 to TRBJ1-2, with 9 nucleotides matching TRBD1. CDR1 and CDR2 (germline): MGHRA, YSYEKL. V trimming: 0 bases; J trimming: 4 bases; junction bases outside the gene matches: 0. CDR3 length: 14 residues. The CDR3 region has the DNA TGCGCCAGCAGCCAAGAGGGACAGGGCTATGGCTACACCTTC. Translated: CASSQEGQGYGYTF.

The chain recombines TRBV5-6 with TRBJ2-7, with D possibly TRBD2 on 6 matching bases. This CDR3 region has 13 residues. Germline V gives CDR1 SGHDT, CDR2 YYEEEE. Trimming took off 1 base at V and 4 bases at J, with 9 bases between the two ends. CDR3 sequence (DNA): TGTGCCAGCAGCTTGTTCGGGAGTTACGAGCAGTACTTC. Amino acids: CASSLFGSYEQYF.

At least ten counts were recorded for this clonotype. This chain links TRBV20-1 with TRBJ1-1; no reliable D call. The CDR3 totals 16 residues. Germline CDR1 is DFQATT and CDR2 is SNEGSKA (reference sequence). V was shortened by 6 bases and J by 0 bases, with 20 bases between the two germline ends. In nucleotides, the CDR3 is TGCAGTGCACCACACCGACCGCAACTTATGAACACTGAAGCTTTCTTT. This translates into CSAPHRPQLMNTEAFF.

This clonotype appeared many times. This chain joins TRBV12-3 or TRBV12-4 and TRBJ2-1; TRBD2 agrees at 10 bases. This CDR3 contains 15 residues. Trimming at V came to 4 bases and at J to 4 bases, leaving 4 bases not matched to a gene. CDR3 DNA sequence: TGTGCCAGCAGTTATTTAGCGGGGGGTTACAATGAGCAGTTCTTC. Its protein is CASSYLAGGYNEQFF.

This chain connects TRBV7-9 to TRBJ1-1; D perhaps matches TRBD1 (5 bases). CDR3 size: 16 residues. V was trimmed by 5 bases and J by 1 base, leaving 17 bases between them. Germline loops: CDR1 SEHNR, CDR2 FQNEAQ (reference sequence). CDR3 amino acids: CASSPLPGRPNTEAFF. CDR3 coding DNA: TGTGCCAGCAGCCCACTCCCGGGACGGCCGAACACTGAAGCTTTCTTT.

The CDR3 region has the DNA TGTGCCAGCAGCCCCCACGACACCGGGGAGCTGTTTTTT. It encodes CASSPHDTGELFF. The chain employs TRBV9 and TRBJ2-2; no firm D call. Trimming cost V 4 bases and J 3 bases, with 7 bases left between them. This CDR3 comprises 13 residues. Germline CDR1 and CDR2: SGDLS and YYNGEE.

This clonotype was found a few times. The chain joins TRBV6-7 to TRBJ1-2, with 7 bases identical to TRBD1. TRBV6-7 is known as an ORF, though its function is uncertain. This CDR3 has 16 residues. V was pared by 7 bases and J by 3 bases, with 14 bases of the junction left unmatched. CDR3 in DNA: TGTGCCAGCACCCGTGACAGGGAAATAAAGGACTATGGCTACACCTTC. Its protein product is CASTRDREIKDYGYTF.

This clonotype was counted a few times. The gene calls are TRBV29-1 and TRBJ2-1; 7 bases are shared with TRBD1. This CDR3 has 11 residues. V shed 6 bases and J 10 bases; nucleotides not matched to a gene: 6. From germline, CDR1 is SQVTM and CDR2 ANQGSEA. The CDR3: CSVRTGQEQFF. CDR3 bases: TGCAGCGTAAGGACAGGCCAGGAGCAGTTCTTC.

The gene calls are TRBV2 and TRBJ2-7, with 8 bases lining up with TRBD2. Germline V lookup: CDR1 SNHLY, CDR2 FYNNEI. The J segment lost 2 bases and the V segment lost 4 bases, leaving 10 bases of the junction unmatched. The CDR3 runs 16 residues. CDR3 protein: CASSGRAGVSPYEQYF. The CDR3 DNA is TGTGCCAGCAGTGGAAGAGCGGGAGTTTCACCCTACGAGCAGTACTTC.

This clonotype was observed many times. The chain is built from TRBV7-6 and TRBJ2-2, with D hard to call. Germline V gene lookup returns CDR1 SGHVS and CDR2 FNYEAQ. V was shortened by 2 bases and J by 7 bases, with 5 bases between the two germline ends. The CDR3 sequence is 12 residues long. As DNA, the CDR3 is TGTGCCAGCAGCTTATGGGTCGGGGAGCTGTTTTTT. This sequence encodes CASSLWVGELFF.

This clonotype appeared a few times. The chain joins TRBV11-2 to TRBJ1-1; D is ambiguous. Germline CDR1 and CDR2: SGHAT and FQNNGV. Trimming took 0 bases from V and 7 from J, leaving 15 bases between them. This CDR3 has 15 residues. Written as DNA, the CDR3 is TGTGCCAGCAGCTTAGATCTAATCACCGGTGATGAAGCTTTCTTT. Translation gives CASSLDLITGDEAFF.